A single sample is the source of the 18 T cell receptor beta chains below, sequenced in a study of T cell clonality in common variable immunodeficiency. Libraries were prepared by immunoSEQ multiplex PCR; TCRdb keeps only in-frame clonotypes and omits some of them. Reported are approximately 34,000 clones, none seen only once; the ten largest carry 0.95%. Sequenced sample: peripheral blood mononuclear cells. The receptors stem from a person aged 18 to 70 in good health.

This clone was seen many times. The CDR3 sequence is CAWEAYEGSTDTQYF. The sequenced CDR3 bases are TGTGCCTGGGAAGCATATGAAGGGAGCACAGATACG. The chain has TRBV30 and TRBJ2-3; D is undetermined. The CDR3 is cut off 3 residues early in the read; its end comes from the germline J gene. Germline assignment: CDR1 GTSNPN and CDR2 SVGIG (reference sequence). Trimming left V 5 bases short and J 0 bases short, with 15 bases between. The CDR3 covers 15 residues.

This clone was seen a few times. Incomplete CDR3 DNA: TGCAGTGCTAGAGATCTCGGGGGGTTGTGGACCTACGAG. Residues: CSARDLGGLWTYE. The whole CDR3 reads CSARDLGGLWTYEQYF. This chain uses TRBV20-1 with TRBJ2-7, with 7 positions matching TRBD2. The read is 3 residues too short to cover the CDR3 end, so that end is filled in from the germline J gene. The trim removed 0 bases at V and 2 bases at J, leaving 10 bases unmatched. This CDR3 contains 16 residues. CDR1 DFQATT and CDR2 SNEGSKA come from the germline V gene (reference sequence).

Many counts were recorded for this clone. The junction and the germline gene differ at one end; a read error may be behind it. The sequence runs out 3 residues before the end of the CDR3; the remainder is reconstructed from the germline J gene. This rearrangement joins TRBV4-2 to TRBJ1-3; D not certain. Germline V gives CDR1 LGHNA, CDR2 YNFKEQ. The CDR3 spans 16 residues. Incomplete CDR3 DNA: TGCGCCAGCAGCCAAGGAGCTAAAGTCTCTGGAAACACC. As protein: CASSQGAKVSGNT. The CDR3, in full, reads CASSQGAKVSGNTIYF.

In its sample, this clone was seen many times. Read sequence stops 3 residues before the CDR3 end, and the germline J gene provides the missing end. The chain employs TRBV18 and TRBJ2-7; 7 positions agree with TRBD1. The junction had 5 bases not matched to a gene; V was cut back by 3 bases and J by 3 bases. The CDR3 has 14 amino acids. Per germline, CDR1 KGHSH and CDR2 LQKENI. The CDR3 spells CASSPTGFGYEQYF. CDR3 bases read: TGTGCCAGCTCACCGACAGGGTTCGGCTACGAG.

This clone was seen many times. The read ends 3 residues shy of where the CDR3 ends; the end is completed using the germline J gene. The rearrangement links TRBV6-1 to TRBJ2-7; 8 nucleotides agree with TRBD1. V shed 3 bases, J shed 5 bases, and the junction held 6 bases outside the gene matches. CDR1 and CDR2 (germline): MNHNS, SASEGT. This CDR3 contains 14 residues. Partial CDR3 DNA: TGTGCCAGCAGTGAGTCAGGGGGCGCCAACGAG. This gives the protein CASSESGGANE. The entire CDR3 is CASSESGGANEQYF.

This clone has a count of ten or more. Read sequence stops 3 residues before the CDR3 end, and the germline J gene provides the missing end. J is TRBJ1-2 and V is TRBV6-2 or TRBV6-3; D is unclear. Per germline, CDR1 MNHEY and CDR2 SVGEGT. Trimming stripped 6 bases from V and 6 bases from J, with 20 bases between. CDR3 length equals 15 residues. CDR3 DNA, as far as it was read: TGTGCCAGCAGCCATCGAGATCAGATCCGGGATGGC. It yields the protein CASSHRDQIRDG. The full CDR3 protein reads CASSHRDQIRDGYTF.

This clone has ten or more counts. The read ends 3 residues early relative to the CDR3; the germline J gene fills the gap. The V gene is TRBV20-1, the J gene TRBJ1-1; TRBD1 might be the D (6 bases). The ends were cut back, 1 base at V and 0 bases at J, with 9 bases in the middle. Germline loops: CDR1 DFQATT, CDR2 SNEGSKA (reference sequence). This CDR3 is built from 14 residues. The DNA read from the CDR3 is TGCAGTGCTAGAGTTCAGGGGCTGAACACTGAA. Amino acids: CSARVQGLNTE. The CDR3 reads in full as CSARVQGLNTEAFF.

The table lists this clone with many counts. The CDR3 end falls 3 residues outside the read, so it is completed with the germline J gene. This sequence joins TRBV19 and TRBJ1-5; TRBD1 is a possible D gene (5 bases). V was trimmed by 7 bases and J by 4 bases, leaving 23 bases between them. The V gene's germline CDR1 is LNHDA and CDR2 SQIVND (reference sequence). This CDR3 has 17 amino acids. CDR3 sequence: CASTRKGFQGSNQPQHF. The part of the CDR3 DNA that was read is TGTGCCAGTACCCGGAAGGGGTTCCAGGGTTCAAATCAGCCC.

This clone was detected many times. The read terminates 3 residues ahead of where the CDR3 ends, so the germline J gene completes it. The chain links TRBV7-9 to TRBJ1-1; TRBD1 matches at 9 bases. The V and J ends lost 4 bases and 4 bases, in that order; junction bases with no gene match: 7. The germline V gene encodes CDR1 SEHNR and CDR2 FQNEAQ (reference sequence). The CDR3 is 15 residues long. Here the CDR3 reads CASSSNRGRGTEAFF. CDR3 bases read: TGTGCCAGCAGCTCAAACAGGGGGCGCGGCACTGAA.

This clone was seen repeatedly, ten times or more. CDR3 protein: CASSLGTGGSYEQFF. The CDR3 bases that were read are TGTGCCAGCAGCTTGGGGACAGGGGGCTCTTATGAG. This sequence joins TRBV5-5 and TRBJ2-1, with 11 positions matching TRBD1. The read stops 3 residues short of the end of the CDR3; the missing end is completed from the germline J gene. This CDR3 spans 15 amino acids. Trimming at V came to 0 bases and at J to 8 bases, leaving 4 bases not matched to a gene. Germline CDR1 SGHKS, CDR2 YYEKEE (reference sequence).

Ten or more counts support this clone. Coverage ceases 3 residues before the CDR3 finishes, and the germline J gene fills in the end. This chain links TRBV20-1 with TRBJ2-3; no definite D call. Germline V lookup: CDR1 DFQATT, CDR2 SNEGSKA (reference sequence). The CDR3 extends over 13 amino acids. Trimming stripped 0 bases from V and 0 bases from J, with 4 bases between. Partial CDR3 DNA: TGCAGTGCTAGAGATACTAGCACAGATACG. Protein product: CSARDTSTDT. The entire CDR3 sequence reads CSARDTSTDTQYF.

This clone was picked up a small number of times. The CDR3 goes on 3 residues after the read ends, and that part is filled in from the germline J gene. The genes are TRBV5-1 and TRBJ2-7, with D perhaps matching TRBD1 (7 bases). V lost 0 bases and J lost 4, with 11 bases in between. There are 14 residues in the CDR3. Per the germline V gene, CDR1 is SGHRS and CDR2 is YFSETQ. The sequenced CDR3 bases are TGCGCCAGCAGCTTGGCCGGGGGACAGTACGAG. Amino acids: CASSLAGGQYE. Given in full, the CDR3 is CASSLAGGQYEQYF.

Comment on this clone: The read halts 3 residues ahead of the CDR3 end, with the missing end drawn from the germline J gene. The chain is built from TRBV5-8 and TRBJ2-3, with D possibly being TRBD2 (6 bases). Trimming pared 0 bases from V and 8 bases from J, leaving 16 bases between. The germline V gene has CDR1 SGHTS and CDR2 YDEGEE. The CDR3 has 15 amino acids. CDR3 DNA (partial): TGTGCCAGCAGCTTGGAGGCAGGAGGGCCAGGTACG. This sequence encodes CASSLEAGGPGT. The whole CDR3 is CASSLEAGGPGTQYF.

This clone came up many times. The junction departs from the called germline gene at one end, perhaps through a read error. The read finishes 3 residues shy of the CDR3 end, and the germline J gene is used to complete it. The chain couples TRBV4-2 to TRBJ2-3; 12 bases align to TRBD2. Germline lookup yields CDR1 LGHNA and CDR2 YNFKEQ. This CDR3 has 16 amino acids. CDR3 DNA (partial): TGCGCCAGCAGCCAACTAGCGGGGGGTCCCACAGATACG. Its translation: CASSQLAGGPTDT. From start to end, the CDR3 is CASSQLAGGPTDTQYF.

On this clone: A much more abundant neighbour one base away suggests this may be a read error. The read ends 3 residues early relative to the CDR3; the germline J gene fills the gap. This sample also contains other DNA sequences that code for the same CDR3. The chain employs TRBV7-7 and TRBJ2-7; D is tentatively TRBD1 or TRBD2 (5 bases each). The germline gives CDR1 SSHAT, CDR2 FNYEAQ (reference sequence). The CDR3 length is 16 residues. The CDR3 bases that were read are TGCGCTAGCAGCTTTTTCCGGGTGGGCAGGGCTTACGAG. This encodes CASSFFRVGRAYE. The entire CDR3 reads CASSFFRVGRAYEQYF.

In its sample, this clone was seen many times. The read halts 3 residues ahead of the CDR3 end, with the missing end drawn from the germline J gene. This chain links TRBV3-1 (or the pseudogene TRBV3-2) with TRBJ2-1, with TRBD1 matching over 9 bases. V dropped 4 bases and J dropped 3; count of bases not matched to a gene: 4. The CDR3 sequence is 15 residues long. Germline CDR1 is LGHDT and CDR2 is YNNKEL (reference sequence). CDR3 amino acids: CASSPTGQGYNEQFF. CDR3 DNA (partial): TGTGCCAGCAGCCCAACGGGACAGGGCTACAATGAG.

This clone was found many times. The CDR3 extends 3 residues past the end of the read, so its final part is completed from the germline J gene. V usage is TRBV7-2 and J usage is TRBJ2-2; 8 bases agree with TRBD1. Per germline, CDR1 SGHTA and CDR2 FQGNSA. Losses at the gene ends were 5 bases for V and 6 bases for J; bases not matched to a gene: 2. The CDR3 runs to 13 residues. CDR3 in amino acids: CASSTDRAGELFF. The CDR3 DNA, read in part, is TGTGCCAGCAGCACGGACAGGGCCGGGGAG.

The sample holds many counts of this clone. The missing CDR3 end, 3 residues past where the read stops, is filled in from the germline J gene. The chain employs TRBV2 and TRBJ1-1, with 7 bases matching TRBD1. Germline V gene lookup returns CDR1 SNHLY and CDR2 FYNNEI. This CDR3 is built from 16 residues. V lost 3 bases and J lost 2; bases outside the gene matches: 9. The CDR3 DNA, read in part, is TGTGCCAGCAGTGAGTTTGGGACAGTAAGTAACACTGAA. Translated, it gives CASSEFGTVSNTE. The entire CDR3 protein is CASSEFGTVSNTEAFF.